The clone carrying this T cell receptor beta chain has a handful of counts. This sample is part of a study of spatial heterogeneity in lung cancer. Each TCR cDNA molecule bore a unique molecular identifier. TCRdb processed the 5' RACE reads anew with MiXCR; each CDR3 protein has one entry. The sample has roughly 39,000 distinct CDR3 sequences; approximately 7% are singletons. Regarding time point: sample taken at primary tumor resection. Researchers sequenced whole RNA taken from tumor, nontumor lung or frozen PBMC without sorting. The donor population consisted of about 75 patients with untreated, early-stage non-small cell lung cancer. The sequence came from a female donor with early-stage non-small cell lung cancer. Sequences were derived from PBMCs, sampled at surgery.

The CDR3 reads CASSFEGAWSRAEYTDTQYF. The CDR3 DNA is TGTGCCAGCAGTTTCGAGGGGGCCTGGTCCCGAGCGGAGTACACAGATACGCAGTATTTT. This chain connects TRBV28 to TRBJ2-3; 7 bases align to TRBD1. This CDR3 is built from 20 residues. The V gene's germline CDR1 is MDHEN and CDR2 SYDVKM. With V trimmed by 3 bases and J by 2 bases, 20 bases remained unmatched.